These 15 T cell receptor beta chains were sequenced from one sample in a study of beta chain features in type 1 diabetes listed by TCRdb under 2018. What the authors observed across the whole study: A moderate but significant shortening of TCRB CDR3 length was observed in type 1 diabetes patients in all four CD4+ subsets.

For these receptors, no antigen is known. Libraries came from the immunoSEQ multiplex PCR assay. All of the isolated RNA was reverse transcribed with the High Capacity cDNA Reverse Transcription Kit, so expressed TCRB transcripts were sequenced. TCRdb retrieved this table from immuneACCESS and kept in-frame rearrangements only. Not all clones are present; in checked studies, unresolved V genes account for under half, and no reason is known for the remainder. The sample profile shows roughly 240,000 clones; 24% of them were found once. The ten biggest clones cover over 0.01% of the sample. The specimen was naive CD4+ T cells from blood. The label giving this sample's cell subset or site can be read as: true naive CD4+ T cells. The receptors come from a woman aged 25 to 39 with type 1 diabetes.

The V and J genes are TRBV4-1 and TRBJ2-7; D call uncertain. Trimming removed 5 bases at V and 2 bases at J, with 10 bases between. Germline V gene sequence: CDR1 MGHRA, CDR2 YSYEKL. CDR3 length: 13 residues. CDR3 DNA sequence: TGCGCCAGCAGCGTCCAGGTGGCCTACGAGCAGTACTTC. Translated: CASSVQVAYEQYF.

CDR3 in amino acids: CASTRYNEQFF. The DNA for the CDR3 is TGTGCCAGCACGAGGTACAATGAGCAGTTCTTC. This chain joins TRBV2 and TRBJ2-1; no clear D gene. This CDR3 region has 11 residues. CDR1 and CDR2 from the germline V gene are SNHLY and FYNNEI. V lost 7 bases, J lost 4 bases, and 5 bases lay in between. Looking up the rest from reference TRBV2 and TRBJ2-1 gives the full variable domain: EPEVTQTPSHQVTQMGQEVILRCVPISNHLYFYWYRQILGQKVEFLVSFYNNEISEKSEIFDDQFSVERPDGSNFTLKIRSTKLEDSAMYFCASTRYNEQFFGPGTRLTVL.

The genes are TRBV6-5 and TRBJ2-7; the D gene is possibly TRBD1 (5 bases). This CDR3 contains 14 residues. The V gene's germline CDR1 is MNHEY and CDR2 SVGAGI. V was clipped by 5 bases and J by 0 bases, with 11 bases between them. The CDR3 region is CASSPPTGSYEQYF. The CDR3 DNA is TGTGCCAGCAGTCCGCCAACAGGCTCCTACGAGCAGTACTTC.

The CDR3 loop is CSVVRLLHEQYF. For the CDR3, the DNA is TGCAGCGTTGTCAGGCTCCTACACGAGCAGTACTTC. V usage is TRBV29-1 and J usage is TRBJ2-7; no definite D call. From germline, CDR1 is SQVTM and CDR2 ANQGSEA. V shed 4 bases and J shed 5 bases, with 12 bases lying between them. The CDR3 totals 12 residues.

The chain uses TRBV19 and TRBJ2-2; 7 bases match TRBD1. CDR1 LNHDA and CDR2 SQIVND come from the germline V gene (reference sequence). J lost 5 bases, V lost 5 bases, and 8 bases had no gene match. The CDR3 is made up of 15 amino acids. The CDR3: CASSLGDRRTGELFF. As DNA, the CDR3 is TGTGCCAGTAGTCTCGGGGACAGACGGACCGGGGAGCTGTTTTTT.

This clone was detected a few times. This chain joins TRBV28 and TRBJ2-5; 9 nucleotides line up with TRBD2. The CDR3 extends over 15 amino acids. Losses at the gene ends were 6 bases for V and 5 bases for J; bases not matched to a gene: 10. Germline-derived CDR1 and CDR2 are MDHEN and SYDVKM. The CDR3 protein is CASSPSAGGVETQYF. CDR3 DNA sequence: TGTGCCAGCAGCCCCTCTGCGGGGGGGGTGGAGACCCAGTACTTC.

This chain's CDR3 is CATSREFVTVHGYTF. The CDR3 DNA reads TGTGCCACCAGCAGAGAATTCGTGACAGTCCATGGCTACACCTTC. The chain recombines TRBV15 with TRBJ1-2; TRBD1 might be the D (5 bases). The germline V and J ends were trimmed by 0 bases and 6 bases, with 14 bases remaining between them. The CDR3 is 15 residues long. Germline loops: CDR1 LNHNV, CDR2 YYDKDF (reference sequence).

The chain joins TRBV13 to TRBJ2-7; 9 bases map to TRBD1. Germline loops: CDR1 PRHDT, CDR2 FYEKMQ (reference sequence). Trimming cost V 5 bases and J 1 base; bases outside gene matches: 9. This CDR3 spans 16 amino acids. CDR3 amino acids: CASSARTGGASYEQYF. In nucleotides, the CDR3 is TGTGCCAGCAGCGCCCGAACAGGGGGCGCGTCCTACGAGCAGTACTTC.

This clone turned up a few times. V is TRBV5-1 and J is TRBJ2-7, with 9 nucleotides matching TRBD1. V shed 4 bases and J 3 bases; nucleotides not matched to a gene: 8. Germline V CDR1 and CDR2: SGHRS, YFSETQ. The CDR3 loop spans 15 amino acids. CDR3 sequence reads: CASSQPGTGLYEQYF. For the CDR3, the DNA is TGCGCCAGCAGCCAACCCGGGACAGGGCTCTACGAGCAGTACTTC.

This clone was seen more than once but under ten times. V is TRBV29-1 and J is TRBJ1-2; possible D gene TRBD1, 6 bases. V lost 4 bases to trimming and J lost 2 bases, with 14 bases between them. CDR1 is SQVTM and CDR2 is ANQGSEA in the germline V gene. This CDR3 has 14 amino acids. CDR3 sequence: CSVAPRDKNYGYTF. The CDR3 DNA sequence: TGCAGCGTTGCCCCTAGGGACAAGAACTATGGCTACACCTTC.

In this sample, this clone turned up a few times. The CDR3 reads CASSTRQETQYF. The CDR3 DNA is TGTGCCAGCAGCACGCGACAAGAGACCCAGTACTTC. V gene TRBV7-2 combines with J gene TRBJ2-5; no reliable D call. This CDR3 has 12 residues. Germline CDR1 SGHTA, CDR2 FQGNSA. V lost 5 bases and J lost 2, with 6 bases in between.

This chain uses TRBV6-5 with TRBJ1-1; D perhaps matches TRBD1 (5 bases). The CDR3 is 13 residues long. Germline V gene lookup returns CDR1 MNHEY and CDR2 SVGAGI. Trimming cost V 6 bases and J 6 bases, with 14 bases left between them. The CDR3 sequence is CASRPWGEAEAFF. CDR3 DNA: TGTGCCAGCAGACCCTGGGGGGAAGCTGAAGCTTTCTTT.

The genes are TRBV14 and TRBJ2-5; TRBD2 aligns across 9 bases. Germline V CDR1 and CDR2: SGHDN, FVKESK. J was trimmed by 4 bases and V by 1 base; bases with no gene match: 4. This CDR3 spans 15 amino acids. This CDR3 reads CASSQVLAGSETQYF. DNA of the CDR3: TGTGCCAGCAGCCAAGTCCTAGCGGGATCAGAGACCCAGTACTTC.

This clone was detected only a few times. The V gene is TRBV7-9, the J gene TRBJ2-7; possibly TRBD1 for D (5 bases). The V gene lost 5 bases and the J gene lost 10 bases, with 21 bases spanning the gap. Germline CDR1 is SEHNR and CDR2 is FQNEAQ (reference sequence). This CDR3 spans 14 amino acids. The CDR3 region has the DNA TGTGCCAGCAGCCGGTGGGGCGAGCCCACTGATCAGTACTTC. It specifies CASSRWGEPTDQYF.

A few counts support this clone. The CDR3 DNA follows: TGTGCCAGCAGCCTCGGACTAGCGGGCTACGAGCAGTACTTC. It encodes CASSLGLAGYEQYF. This rearrangement joins TRBV4-2 to TRBJ2-7, with 11 bases identical to TRBD2. V was pared by 4 bases and J by 3 bases, with 2 bases of the junction left unmatched. The CDR3 loop spans 14 amino acids. Germline CDR1 and CDR2: LGHNA and YNFKEQ.